Below are 16 T cell receptor beta chains sequenced from a single sample in a study of T cell repertoires in cytomegalovirus infection. TCRdb fed the reads into MiXCR, producing one record per CDR3 protein. The sample comprises some 940,000 distinct CDR3 sequences, less than 35% of which are singletons, and about an eighth rests with the top ten. Antigens of these TCRs are unknown. The specimen comprised cultured CD8+ T cells from PBMCs, sampled from culture after CMV antigen stimulation. These receptors all come from a human donor in good health (CMV status not recorded). Some clones in this sample may be carry-over from other donors' samples.

The table lists this clonotype with many counts. This chain joins TRBV7-8 and TRBJ2-1, with 7 bases matching TRBD2. The CDR3 consists of 16 residues. The junction had 6 bases not matched to a gene; V was cut back by 0 bases and J by 4 bases. Germline loops: CDR1 SGHVS, CDR2 FQNEAQ. This CDR3 reads CASSLALGLPYNEQFF. The CDR3 DNA is TGTGCCAGCAGCTTAGCGCTGGGACTACCTTACAATGAGCAGTTCTTC.

The chain recombines TRBV20-1 with TRBJ2-7; no definite D call. The CDR3 length is 12 residues. Germline CDR1 and CDR2: DFQATT and SNEGSKA (reference sequence). The V and J ends lost 5 bases and 7 bases respectively, with 15 bases between them. The CDR3, as DNA: TGCAGTGCTTTTTCGGGTCCTTGGGAGCAGTACTTC. Translating it yields CSAFSGPWEQYF.

This chain joins TRBV11-2 and TRBJ1-1; D remains unclear. Germline loops: CDR1 SGHAT, CDR2 FQNNGV. The CDR3 is made up of 15 amino acids. The germline V and J ends were trimmed by 5 bases and 2 bases, with 15 bases remaining between them. The CDR3 nucleotides read TGTGCCAGCAGCGAGATCTTGAGCACAAACACTGAAGCTTTCTTT. Translation gives CASSEILSTNTEAFF.

The table lists this clonotype with a few counts. The DNA for the CDR3 is TGTGCCAGCAGTGAATTTAAGACGGTCAATGAGCAGTTCTTC. Translating it yields CASSEFKTVNEQFF. The gene calls are TRBV25-1 and TRBJ2-1; D gene unclear. V was pared by 1 base and J by 6 bases, with 10 bases between. Germline loops: CDR1 MGHDK, CDR2 SYGVNS. This CDR3 is 14 amino acids long.

In the case of this clonotype: At one end, the junction sequence differs from germline, possibly due to a read error. J is TRBJ2-5 and V is TRBV15; the D call may be TRBD1 or TRBD2 (5 bases each). This CDR3 is built from 15 residues. Germline V gene data show CDR1 as LNHNV and CDR2 as YYDKDF (reference sequence). The CDR3 spells CATNRTGTQQETQYF. As DNA, the CDR3 is TGTGCCACCAACAGAACCGGGACCCAACAAGAGACCCAGTACTTC.

The chain has TRBV6-5 and TRBJ2-2; possible D gene TRBD2, 6 bases. CDR1 and CDR2 from the germline V gene are MNHEY and SVGAGI. V was trimmed by 2 bases and J by 7 bases, leaving 11 bases between them. The CDR3 is 14 amino acids. The CDR3 loop reads CASSYAGGVGELFF. CDR3 in DNA: TGTGCCAGCAGTTACGCCGGGGGTGTCGGGGAGCTGTTTTTT.

This chain connects TRBV4-3 to TRBJ1-2; a possible D gene is TRBD1 (5 bases). This CDR3 comprises 13 residues. Germline-derived CDR1 and CDR2 are LGHNA and YSLEER. Trimming removed 0 bases from V and 7 bases from J, with 9 bases in between. The CDR3 loop is CASSQERQSGYTF. CDR3 in DNA: TGCGCCAGCAGCCAAGAGAGACAGTCTGGCTACACCTTC.

The chain employs TRBV6-6 and TRBJ2-3; a possible D gene is TRBD2 (5 bases). The CDR3 runs to 18 residues. V lost 0 bases and J 2 bases, leaving 18 bases between the germline ends. CDR1 is MNHNY and CDR2 is SVGAGI in the germline V gene (reference sequence). CDR3 in amino acids: CASSYSEEEISHTDTQYF. The CDR3 bases are TGTGCCAGCAGTTACTCCGAGGAGGAGATATCCCACACAGATACGCAGTATTTT.

The chain combines TRBV12-3 or TRBV12-4 with TRBJ2-1, with 8 bases fitting TRBD2. The CDR3 is made up of 15 amino acids. Losses at the gene ends were 4 bases for V and 5 bases for J; bases not matched to a gene: 7. This CDR3 is CASSSLRGGNNEQFF. CDR3 in DNA: TGTGCCAGCAGTTCCCTACGCGGGGGGAACAATGAGCAGTTCTTC.

This sequence joins TRBV23-1 and TRBJ1-5; the match to TRBD1 covers 10 bases. TRBV23-1 is placed among ORFs of uncertain function. The CDR3 extends over 16 amino acids. Unmatched junction bases numbered 6, after V lost 6 bases and J lost 1 base. The CDR3 here is CASRPGTGESNQPQHF. DNA for the CDR3: TGCGCCAGCAGACCAGGGACAGGGGAAAGCAATCAGCCCCAGCATTTT.

This clonotype was seen only a few times. The chain has TRBV12-3 or TRBV12-4 and TRBJ1-1, with TRBD1 as a possible D gene (5 bases). The CDR3 is made up of 15 amino acids. The V end lost 6 bases, the J end lost 1 base, and 15 bases lay between the germline ends. In nucleotides, the CDR3 is TGTGCCAGCAGCCCAGCCCTTGGGGGGAACACTGAAGCTTTCTTT. Amino acid sequence: CASSPALGGNTEAFF.

The chain links TRBV6-6 to TRBJ2-7; TRBD1 is a possible D gene (5 bases). Germline values: CDR1 MNHNY, CDR2 SVGAGI (reference sequence). V was shortened by 5 bases and J by 2 bases, with 13 bases between the two germline ends. This CDR3 is built from 14 residues. The DNA of the CDR3 is TGTGCCAGCAGTCCCACCGACAGAGCCTACGAGCAGTACGTC. Protein sequence: CASSPTDRAYEQYV.

The table lists this clonotype with a few counts. This chain connects TRBV7-9 to TRBJ1-3, with D possibly being TRBD1 (6 bases). With 5 bases removed from V and 0 bases from J, the gap between germline ends came to 17 bases. This CDR3 is 17 amino acids long. The V gene's germline CDR1 is SEHNR and CDR2 FQNEAQ (reference sequence). In DNA form, the CDR3 reads TGTGCCAGCAGCACCAATCGGGACACGAGCTCTGGAAACACCATATATTTT. Protein: CASSTNRDTSSGNTIYF.

This clonotype has just a few counts. The V call is TRBV10-3, the J call TRBJ2-7; D not certain. The CDR3 is made up of 13 amino acids. CDR1 is ENHRY, CDR2 SYGVKD, per germline. The V end lost 3 bases, the J end lost 3 bases, and 9 bases lay between the germline ends. DNA of the CDR3: TGTGCCATCAGTGATAAGGGATTCTACGAGCAGTACGTC. This translates into CAISDKGFYEQYV.

The rearrangement links TRBV6-1 to TRBJ1-1; 9 bases match TRBD1. Losses at the gene ends were 5 bases for V and 4 bases for J; bases not matched to a gene: 8. The V gene's germline CDR1 is MNHNS and CDR2 SASEGT. The CDR3 extends over 15 amino acids. The CDR3 region is CASSRDRGGGTEAFF. The CDR3, as DNA: TGTGCCAGCAGTCGCGACAGGGGGGGGGGCACTGAAGCTTTCTTT.

The CDR3 DNA reads as TGTGCCAGCAGCTTAGCGCAGACTCGGTGGGGCTACACCTTC. Residues: CASSLAQTRWGYTF. V and J are TRBV7-6 and TRBJ1-2, with unresolved D. CDR1 SGHVS and CDR2 FNYEAQ come from the germline V gene. The germline V and J ends were trimmed by 0 bases and 8 bases, with 13 bases remaining between them. CDR3 size: 14 residues.